The entry that follows covers one T cell receptor beta chain sequence. Per the original methods: Counts of nucleated cells, estimated from reference gene primer amplification, were obtained. The table came from immunoSEQ multiplex PCR; TCRdb's copy has only in-frame clones and leaves some out. V and J calls and clone size are those listed in that table; D and trimming were worked out from the DNA. The table has about 110,000 clones, more than 65% seen once; the top ten hold about 1.6%. This sample was taken from a study of blood T cell repertoires in COVID-19. Whole-study context: Spain, Italy and the United States supplied samples that represented acute and convalescent COVID-19. T cells, B-cell-depleted T cells, or PBMCs supplied cDNA or gDNA.

Germline V gene lookup returns CDR1 MGHRA and CDR2 YSYEKL. The CDR3 runs 16 residues. The V gene lost 0 bases and the J gene lost 6 bases, with 12 bases spanning the gap. Source material: peripheral blood. The chain couples TRBV4-1 to TRBJ1-6; D might be TRBD1 (5 bases). The TCR sequence derives from a man aged 45 to 65 with acute or convalescent COVID-19. In DNA form, the CDR3 reads TGCGCCAGCAGCCAAGAGAATCGGGACTTTAATTCACCCCTCCACTTT. It codes for CASSQENRDFNSPLHF.